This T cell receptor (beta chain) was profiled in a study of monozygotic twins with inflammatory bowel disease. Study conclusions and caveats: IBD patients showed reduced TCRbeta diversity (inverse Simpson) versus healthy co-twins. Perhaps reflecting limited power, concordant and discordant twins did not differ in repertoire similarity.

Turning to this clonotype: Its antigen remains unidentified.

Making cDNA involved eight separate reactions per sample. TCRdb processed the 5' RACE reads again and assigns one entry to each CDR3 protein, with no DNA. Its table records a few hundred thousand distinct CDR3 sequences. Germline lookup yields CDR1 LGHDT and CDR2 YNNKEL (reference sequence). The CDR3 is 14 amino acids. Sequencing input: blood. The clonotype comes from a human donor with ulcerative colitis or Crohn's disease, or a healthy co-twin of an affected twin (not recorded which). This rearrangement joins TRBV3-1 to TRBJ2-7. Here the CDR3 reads CASSQGRQTYEQYF.